This entry describes one T cell receptor (beta chain). This specimen belongs to a study of blood T cell repertoires in COVID-19. The wider study: Acute and convalescent COVID-19 specimens originated in the United States, Italy and Spain. T cells, B-cell-depleted T cells, or PBMCs supplied cDNA or gDNA.

Trimming cost V 6 bases and J 2 bases; bases outside gene matches: 9. The CDR3 contains 15 residues. Germline V lookup: CDR1 ENHRY, CDR2 SYGVKD. In the authors' workflow: Reference gene primer amplification yielded estimated nucleated cell counts. Assay: immunoSEQ multiplex PCR; the TCRdb copy retains only in-frame clones and omits some. V and J calls and clone size follow that table, whereas D and trimming were derived from the DNA. The sample holds about 47,000 clones, roughly 91% seen once. Sequencing was carried out using peripheral blood. V is TRBV10-3 and J is TRBJ1-1; 7 nucleotides line up with TRBD1. The TCR comes from an elderly man with active or convalescent COVID-19. The CDR3 sequence is CAIRPSDRENTEAFF. CDR3 nucleotide sequence: TGTGCCATCAGGCCCAGTGACAGGGAAAACACTGAAGCTTTCTTT.